Presented here are 17 T cell receptor beta chains from one specimen sequenced in a study of T cells in Graves' hyperthyroidism and ophthalmopathy. TCR beta CDR3 sequences were amplified from RNA transcripts. In the first-round RT-PCR of the TCR CDR3, the HTBI primer set was used. MiXCR was run by TCRdb on the multiplex PCR reads, yielding one entry per CDR3 protein. The repertoire holds hundreds of thousands of distinct CDR3 sequences, with roughly 40% as singletons. The sample was blood. The receptors shown here come from a man between 18 and 35 years old with Graves' hyperthyroidism.

This clonotype has at least ten counts. The V and J genes are TRBV9 and TRBJ2-7; D gene uncertain. Germline V CDR1 and CDR2: SGDLS, YYNGEE. V was clipped by 1 base and J by 5 bases, with 10 bases between them. This CDR3 region has 13 residues. CDR3 DNA: TGTGCCAGCAGCGTAAATTTCCAGGACGAGCAGTACTTC. Protein: CASSVNFQDEQYF.

The genes are TRBV19 and TRBJ1-6; the match to TRBD1 covers 7 bases. Germline values: CDR1 LNHDA, CDR2 SQIVND (reference sequence). Trimming at V came to 8 bases and at J to 7 bases, leaving 14 bases not matched to a gene. The CDR3 consists of 16 residues. The CDR3 is CASSGGSGQWNSPLHF. The CDR3 DNA reads TGTGCCAGTTCGGGAGGCTCGGGACAGTGGAATTCACCCCTCCACTTT.

In its sample, this clonotype was seen a few times. J is TRBJ1-3 and V is TRBV29-1; tentatively, D is TRBD1 (5 bases). Trimming took off 6 bases at V and 0 bases at J, with 9 bases between the two ends. Germline CDR1 SQVTM, CDR2 ANQGSEA. The CDR3 is made up of 13 amino acids. For the CDR3, the DNA is TGCAGCGTAGGGGACCACTCTGGAAACACCATATATTTT. It is translated as CSVGDHSGNTIYF. Supplemented by reference TRBV29-1 and TRBJ1-3, the full variable domain reads SAVISQKPSRDICQRGTSLTIQCQVDSQVTMMFWYRQQPGQSLTLIATANQGSEATYESGFVIDKFPISRPNLTFSTLTVSNMSPEDSSIYLCSVGDHSGNTIYFGEGSWLTVV.

Many counts were recorded for this clonotype. V and J are TRBV7-3 and TRBJ1-1; 7 bases are a match to TRBD1. The CDR3 is 13 amino acids. The germline V gene has CDR1 SGHTA and CDR2 FQGTGA. The trim removed 2 bases at V and 7 bases at J, leaving 4 bases unmatched. The CDR3 DNA sequence: TGTGCCAGCAGCTTAGACAGGGCAAATGAAGCTTTCTTT. Translation gives CASSLDRANEAFF.

The CDR3 region is CATSTTGDYGYTF. CDR3 nucleotides: TGTGCCACCAGTACGACAGGGGACTATGGCTACACCTTC. This chain uses TRBV24-1 with TRBJ1-2; 8 bases are shared with TRBD1. CDR3 length: 13 amino acids. Losses at the gene ends were 6 bases for V and 3 bases for J; bases not matched to a gene: 2. Germline CDR1 reads KGHDR; CDR2 reads SFDVKD.

V gene TRBV10-3 combines with J gene TRBJ2-5; D possibly corresponds to TRBD1 (6 bases). CDR1 ENHRY and CDR2 SYGVKD come from the germline V gene. CDR3 size: 13 residues. The germline V and J ends were trimmed by 0 bases and 5 bases, with 7 bases remaining between them. CDR3 DNA: TGTGCCATCAGTGAGTCGGGGGCTGAGACCCAGTACTTC. Protein sequence: CAISESGAETQYF.

This clonotype was seen ten or more times. V gene TRBV7-2 combines with J gene TRBJ2-7; D gene ambiguous. The CDR3 loop spans 12 amino acids. Trimming removed 4 bases from V and 5 bases from J, with 9 bases in between. Germline V CDR1 and CDR2: SGHTA, FQGNSA. The CDR3 coding sequence is TGTGCCAGCAGCTCGTATTTCGACGAGCAGTACTTC. Encoded protein: CASSSYFDEQYF.

V usage is TRBV7-2 and J usage is TRBJ1-2, with D unclear. CDR1 is SGHTA and CDR2 is FQGNSA in the germline V gene. V lost 4 bases and J lost 7, with 13 bases in between. This CDR3 is built from 13 residues. CDR3 loop: CASSSYPPVGYTF. Written as DNA, the CDR3 is TGTGCCAGCAGCTCCTACCCCCCAGTTGGCTACACCTTC. Looking up the rest from reference TRBV7-2 and TRBJ1-2 gives the full variable domain: GAGVSQSPSNKVTEKGKDVELRCDPISGHTALYWYRQSLGQGLEFLIYFQGNSAPDKSGLPSDRFSAERTGGSVSTLTIQRTQQEDSAVYLCASSSYPPVGYTFGSGTRLTVV.

The gene calls are TRBV20-1 and TRBJ2-5; 7 nucleotides agree with TRBD2. The CDR3 loop spans 16 amino acids. Germline V gene sequence: CDR1 DFQATT, CDR2 SNEGSKA (reference sequence). V gave up 0 bases and J gave up 2 bases; unmatched junction bases: 9. The CDR3 sequence: CSARDWASGLQETQYF. CDR3 nucleotides: TGCAGTGCTAGAGATTGGGCTAGCGGTCTTCAAGAGACCCAGTACTTC.

This rearrangement joins TRBV4-3 to TRBJ2-3; 10 bases agree with TRBD2. CDR1 is LGHNA and CDR2 is YSLEER in the germline V gene. The CDR3 runs 16 residues. J gave up 0 bases and V 4 bases, and 4 bases lay outside the gene matches. CDR3 sequence (DNA): TGCGCCAGCAGCCCCATGACTAGCGGGAGCACAGATACGCAGTATTTT. This sequence encodes CASSPMTSGSTDTQYF.

This clonotype was seen repeatedly, ten times or more. The rearrangement joins TRBV25-1 to TRBJ1-2; a possible D gene is TRBD1 (5 bases). V was trimmed by 4 bases and J by 6 bases, leaving 9 bases between them. The CDR3 covers 12 residues. Germline-derived CDR1 and CDR2 are MGHDK and SYGVNS. DNA of the CDR3: TGTGCCAGCAGTGCCGGGGGTGATGGCTACACCTTC. This codes for CASSAGGDGYTF.

The genes are TRBV29-1 and TRBJ2-5, with D possibly being TRBD1 or TRBD2 (7 bases each). Germline loops: CDR1 SQVTM, CDR2 ANQGSEA. This CDR3 is 16 amino acids long. V dropped 0 bases and J dropped 3 bases, with 17 bases sitting between them. The DNA of the CDR3 is TGCAGCGTTGAAGATTTTCACAGCGGGACAGAAGAGACCCAGTACTTC. It encodes CSVEDFHSGTEETQYF.

This clonotype was recorded many times. This rearrangement joins TRBV14 to TRBJ1-6; D is possibly TRBD1 (5 bases). This CDR3 is built from 14 residues. Deletions cut 2 bases from V and 7 bases from J, with 9 bases between. Germline-derived CDR1 and CDR2 are SGHDN and FVKESK. CDR3: CASSQWDGNSPLHF. The CDR3 DNA reads as TGTGCCAGCAGCCAATGGGACGGCAATTCACCCCTCCACTTT. Full variable domain (missing parts from reference TRBV14 and TRBJ1-6): EAGVTQFPSHSVIEKGQTVTLRCDPISGHDNLYWYRRVMGKEIKFLLHFVKESKQDESGMPNNRFLAERTGGTYSTLKVQPAELEDSGVYFCASSQWDGNSPLHFGNGTRLTVT.

This chain connects TRBV12-3 or TRBV12-4 to TRBJ1-5, with 9 nucleotides matching TRBD1. With V trimmed by 3 bases and J by 2 bases, 5 bases remained unmatched. The CDR3 extends over 16 amino acids. The DNA of the CDR3 is TGTGCCAGCAGTTTGGACAGGGGAGGAGGCAATCAGCCCCAGCATTTT. It encodes CASSLDRGGGNQPQHF.

This clonotype was recorded at least ten times. This chain uses TRBV19 with TRBJ1-5; 9 nucleotides align to TRBD1. Germline CDR1 LNHDA, CDR2 SQIVND (reference sequence). The V and J ends lost 5 bases and 4 bases, in that order; junction bases with no gene match: 6. The CDR3 is made up of 15 amino acids. DNA for the CDR3: TGTGCCAGTAGTCGGACAGGGGATAAGAATCAGCCCCAGCATTTT. Amino acid sequence: CASSRTGDKNQPQHF.

The chain employs TRBV16 and TRBJ1-2; 9 bases fit TRBD1. This CDR3 region has 16 residues. Germline loops: CDR1 KGHSY, CDR2 FQNENV. The CDR3 here is CASGRAITGGDYGYTF. The CDR3 DNA follows: TGTGCTAGTGGCCGCGCGATCACAGGGGGCGACTATGGCTACACCTTC.

The V call is TRBV6-5, the J call TRBJ1-3; D not certain. V lost 5 bases and J lost 1, with 12 bases in between. CDR3 length: 15 residues. Germline CDR1 reads MNHEY; CDR2 reads SVGAGI. CDR3: CASSAQGRSGNTIYF. Written as DNA, the CDR3 is TGTGCCAGCAGTGCCCAAGGTCGTTCTGGAAACACCATATATTTT.